What follows describes a single TCR beta chain. This sample is part of a study of blood T cell repertoires in COVID-19. Whole-study context: Some COVID-19 samples were acute and others convalescent; all came from the United States, Italy and Spain.

Deletions cut 1 base from V and 2 bases from J, with 5 bases between. CDR1 and CDR2 (germline): MDHEN, SYDVKM. This CDR3 contains 14 residues. In the authors' methods: Reference gene primers were amplified, and this amplification served to estimate nucleated cell counts. The protocol was immunoSEQ multiplex PCR, while the TCRdb copy is restricted to in-frame clones and leaves out a portion. The V and J calls and the clone size are those of that table, but D and trimming were determined from the DNA. Of approximately 350,000 clones in the sample, approximately 82% were seen once. The source is a man aged 25 to 40 with active or convalescent COVID-19. The sequenced material came from peripheral blood. The rearrangement joins TRBV28 to TRBJ1-4; D remains unclear. This CDR3 is CASSLSQTNEKLFF. CDR3 DNA: TGTGCCAGCAGTTTATCACAGACTAATGAAAAACTGTTTTTT.